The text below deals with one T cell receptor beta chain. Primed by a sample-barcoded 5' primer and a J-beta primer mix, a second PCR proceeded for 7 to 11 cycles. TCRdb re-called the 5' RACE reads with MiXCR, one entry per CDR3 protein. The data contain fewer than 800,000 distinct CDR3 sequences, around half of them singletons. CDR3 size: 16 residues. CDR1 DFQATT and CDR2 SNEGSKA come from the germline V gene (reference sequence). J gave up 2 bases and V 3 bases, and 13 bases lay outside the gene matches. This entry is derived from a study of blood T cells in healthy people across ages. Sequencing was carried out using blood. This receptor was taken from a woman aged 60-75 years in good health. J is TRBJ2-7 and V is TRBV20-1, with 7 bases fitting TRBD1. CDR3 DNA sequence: TGCAGTGCTAGTAGGGGGCGAAGACTCCCCGCCTACGAGCAGTACTTC. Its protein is CSASRGRRLPAYEQYF.